A selection of T cell receptor beta chains follows, all from one sample in a study of blood T cell repertoires in COVID-19. TCRdb's table, derived via immunoSEQ multiplex PCR, lists solely in-frame clones and lacks some. The repertoire consists of about 210,000 clones, with approximately 84% occurring once and the leading ten covering 7.5% to 8%. The sequencing input was peripheral blood. Receptors originate from a woman between 45 and 60 years old with active or convalescent COVID-19. CDR3s include the opening cysteine and the closing phenylalanine or tryptophan. A D gene is named only where the DNA matches it firmly. Where a row states a size, it is once, few, many or the class of an expanded clone; other rows omit it.

d_call j_call clone_size v_call cdr3_nt cdr3_aa
TRBD1 TRBJ2-2 - TRBV5-1 TGCGCCAGCAGCTTAGACAGGGTCGGGGAGCTGTTTTTT CASSLDRVGELFF
- TRBJ1-3 - TRBV7-2 TGTGCCAGCAGACTGTCCCCCGGCTCTGGAAACACCATATATTTT CASRLSPGSGNTIYF
TRBD2 TRBJ2-3 - TRBV7-2 TGTGCCAGCAGCCCTAGCCATGGGGGGGCAGATACGCAGTATTTT CASSPSHGGADTQYF
- TRBJ1-1 - TRBV3-1/TRBV3-2 TGTGCCAGCAGCCGATTGACAGTGAACACTGAAGCTTTCTTT CASSRLTVNTEAFF
TRBD1 TRBJ1-3 - TRBV19 TGTGCCAGTAGTATTGACAGGGAAGGCCGCTCTGGAAACACCATATATTTT CASSIDREGRSGNTIYF
- TRBJ2-1 - TRBV28 TGTGCCAGCAGTTTATCAGGTCTTTGGCAGTTCTTC CASSLSGLWQFF
- TRBJ2-1 once TRBV5-4 TGTGCCAGCAGCTTCTCATGGGGGGAGATTAACAATGAGCAGTTCTTC CASSFSWGEINNEQFF
- TRBJ1-1 - TRBV5-1 TGCGCCAGCAGTCTTCAGGCCAACACTGAAGCTTTCTTT CASSLQANTEAFF
TRBD1 TRBJ2-1 - TRBV29-1 TGCAGCGTTGACTCGGGGACAGGGCTCTGGAATGAGCAGTTCTTC CSVDSGTGLWNEQFF
TRBD2 TRBJ2-1 - TRBV7-9 TGTGCCAGCAGCTTAGCGGGGGGGACCCACAATGAGCAGTTCTTC CASSLAGGTHNEQFF
TRBD2 TRBJ2-1 once TRBV6-5 TGTGCCAGCAGTTTAGCGGGGGGAAATGAGCAGTTCTTC CASSLAGGNEQFF
- TRBJ1-5 - TRBV6-5 TGTGCCAGCAGTTCGGGGATAACCTATCAGCCCCAGCATTTT CASSSGITYQPQHF
- TRBJ2-7 - TRBV13 TGTGCCAGCAGCTTATCGGGCAGGGGCTACGAGCAGTACTTC CASSLSGRGYEQYF
- TRBJ1-1 - TRBV5-1 TGCGCCAGCAGCTTGGGAAGGGGCACTGAAGCTTTCTTT CASSLGRGTEAFF
TRBD1 TRBJ1-2 few TRBV29-1 TGCAGCGTTGAAGATACAGGGGGCTTGTCTGGCTACACCTTC CSVEDTGGLSGYTF
- TRBJ1-4 - TRBV14 TGTGCCAGCAGCCCCCTGGGAGGGTCGGAAAAACTGTTTTTT CASSPLGGSEKLFF
TRBD1 TRBJ2-4 - TRBV5-4 TGTGCCAGCAGCTTGGTCCCCGGGACAGGGAGGGGGGGAGCCAAAAACATTCAGTACTTC CASSLVPGTGRGGAKNIQYF
- TRBJ1-2 - TRBV5-1 TGCGCCAGCAGCTTGGGGGGACTCGCCAACTATGGCTACACCTTC CASSLGGLANYGYTF
TRBD1 TRBJ1-6 once TRBV2 TGTGCCAGCACCGCGGACAGGGGTCATAATTCACCCCTCCACTTT CASTADRGHNSPLHF
- TRBJ2-1 - TRBV5-1 TGCGCCAGCAGCTTGGCGGGTGTCCCCGGCAATGAGCAGTTCTTC CASSLAGVPGNEQFF
- TRBJ1-5 - TRBV5-5 TGTGCCAGCAGCTTGGAAGGGAGCCAGCCCCAGCATTTT CASSLEGSQPQHF